This T cell receptor (beta chain) is drawn from a study of chemoradiotherapy in HPV16-positive cancers. Repertoires were sampled repeatedly during chemoradiotherapy. The protocol was immunoSEQ multiplex PCR, while the TCRdb copy is restricted to in-frame clones and leaves out a portion. The sample lists around 68,000 clones, 88% occurring once. Notes on this clone: What it binds is unknown.

Per the germline V gene, CDR1 is SGHTA and CDR2 is FQGTGA. The CDR3 is made up of 18 amino acids. V shed 4 bases, J shed 3 bases, and the junction held 14 bases outside the gene matches. Notes on the study in general: For HPV16-positive patients, expanding HPV-responsive T cells associated with longer recurrence-free survival.

V usage is TRBV7-3 and J usage is TRBJ2-3; 9 bases map to TRBD1. This receptor was identified in a human donor with HPV-associated anogenital cancer. The specimen was blood, collected from a patient who underwent chemoradiotherapy. The CDR3: CASSSTGGALGRTDTQYF. For the CDR3, the DNA is TGTGCCAGCAGCTCCACAGGGGGCGCATTGGGAAGAACAGATACGCAGTATTTT.